Each of the 29 T cell receptor beta chains below was sequenced from the same sample in a study of T-cell memory formation after mild COVID-19. Each CDR3 protein is one row after TCRdb ran MiXCR on the 5' RACE reads. Here the sample spans around 300,000 distinct CDR3 sequences, 13% to 15% being singletons. The sample comprised PBMCs or a T cell subset sorted from them (not recorded which). The receptors were gathered from a man younger than 35 who had mild COVID-19 (a few samples of this study predate the infection). Cell type and time point are not known.

The chain links TRBV21-1 to TRBJ2-7. TRBV21-1 is given as a pseudogene. This CDR3 has 17 amino acids. CDR3 sequence reads: CASSKECNQKGPYEQYV. The CDR3 DNA follows: TGTGCCAGCAGCAAAGAATGTAATCAAAAGGGGCCCTACGAGCAGTACGTC.

This clonotype was seen more than once but under ten times. The chain is built from TRBV2 and TRBJ2-1, with 15 bases that match TRBD2. This CDR3 region has 15 residues. CDR1 SNHLY and CDR2 FYNNEI come from the germline V gene. Trimming took 4 bases from V and 8 from J; bases not matched to a gene: 3. The CDR3 spells CASSARTSGGDEQFF. The CDR3 coding sequence is TGTGCCAGCAGTGCCAGGACTAGCGGGGGGGATGAGCAGTTCTTC.

The J gene is TRBJ2-3, the V gene TRBV29-1; 11 bases line up with TRBD2. J gave up 0 bases and V 6 bases, and 8 bases lay outside the gene matches. The CDR3 is made up of 16 amino acids. Germline CDR1 reads SQVTM; CDR2 reads ANQGSEA. The CDR3 sequence is CSVVGLAGHSTDTQYF. The CDR3 region has the DNA TGCAGCGTAGTCGGACTAGCGGGCCATAGCACAGATACGCAGTATTTT.

The chain is built from TRBV24-1 and TRBJ2-1; D not resolved. The CDR3 is 16 amino acids. The V gene lost 2 bases and the J gene lost 5 bases, with 15 bases spanning the gap. CDR1 KGHDR and CDR2 SFDVKD come from the germline V gene. CDR3 sequence reads: CATSDSTWQQNNEQFF. The CDR3 DNA reads TGTGCCACCAGTGATTCAACCTGGCAGCAGAACAATGAGCAGTTCTTC.

In its sample, this clonotype was seen a few times. The chain joins TRBV4-3 to TRBJ1-5; D gene ambiguous. CDR3 length equals 11 residues. V was pared by 4 bases and J by 5 bases, with 3 bases between. The germline V gene has CDR1 LGHNA and CDR2 YSLEER. The CDR3 here is CASSPYQPQHF. The CDR3 nucleotides are TGCGCCAGCAGCCCTTATCAGCCCCAGCATTTT.

This clonotype turned up a few times. CDR3 sequence reads: CASSLVEEPEGKQYF. Written as DNA, the CDR3 is TGCGCCAGCAGCTTGGTCGAGGAGCCAGAGGGGAAACAGTATTTT. The chain is built from TRBV5-1 and TRBJ2-3, with D perhaps assigned TRBD1 or TRBD2 (5 bases each). Trimming pared 0 bases from V and 12 bases from J, leaving 20 bases between. Per the germline V gene, CDR1 is SGHRS and CDR2 is YFSETQ. This CDR3 has 15 amino acids.

This clonotype occurred a few times. J is TRBJ1-3 and V is TRBV3-1; unclear D gene. V was trimmed by 1 base and J by 8 bases, leaving 12 bases between them. The CDR3 has 14 amino acids. CDR1 and CDR2 from the germline V gene are LGHDT and YNNKEL (reference sequence). In nucleotides, the CDR3 is TGTGCCAGCAGCCAAGGTACTGGGCGCGACACCATATATTTT. Its translation: CASSQGTGRDTIYF.

This clonotype was counted only a few times. This chain connects TRBV7-9 to TRBJ2-1; a possible D gene is TRBD1 (6 bases). This CDR3 has 15 amino acids. With 3 bases removed from V and 4 bases from J, the gap between germline ends came to 13 bases. Germline-derived CDR1 and CDR2 are SEHNR and FQNEAQ (reference sequence). In DNA, the CDR3 is TGTGCCAGCAGCTTTAGACAGGACTTATACAATGAGCAGTTCTTC. Protein: CASSFRQDLYNEQFF.

Only a few counts were recorded for this clonotype. The chain links TRBV19 to TRBJ2-1; 8 bases map to TRBD2. Germline values: CDR1 LNHDA, CDR2 SQIVND (reference sequence). V gave up 5 bases and J gave up 7 bases; unmatched junction bases: 10. The CDR3 is made up of 15 amino acids. The CDR3 DNA reads TGTGCCAGTAGTGGCGGGGGGCCTAGAAGGAATGAGCAGTTCTTC. Its protein product is CASSGGGPRRNEQFF. The full variable domain, its missing parts supplied by reference TRBV19 and TRBJ2-1, is DGGITQSPKYLFRKEGQNVTLSCEQNLNHDAMYWYRQDPGQGLRLIYYSQIVNDFQKGDIAEGYSVSREKKESFPLTVTSAQKNPTAFYLCASSGGGPRRNEQFFGPGTRLTVL.

The rearrangement uses TRBV7-3 and TRBJ1-2; tentatively, D is TRBD1 (5 bases). CDR3 length: 14 amino acids. V lost 3 bases, J lost 8 bases, and 16 bases lay in between. Germline V gives CDR1 SGHTA, CDR2 FQGTGA. The CDR3 reads CASSFGAGNGGYTF. The CDR3 DNA sequence: TGTGCCAGCAGCTTTGGGGCAGGGAACGGCGGCTACACCTTC.

This sequence joins TRBV3-1 and TRBJ2-1, with TRBD2 identical over 11 bases. In germline, CDR1 is LGHDT, CDR2 YNNKEL (reference sequence). This CDR3 has 15 residues. J was trimmed by 6 bases and V by 2 bases; bases with no gene match: 3. The CDR3 protein is CASSQFSGGANEQFF. The CDR3 DNA follows: TGTGCCAGCAGCCAATTTAGCGGGGGGGCCAATGAGCAGTTCTTC.

As DNA, the CDR3 is TGTGCCAGCAGCTTTGGAGCTTCACTCGCCGGGGAGCTGTTTTTT. Translated: CASSFGASLAGELFF. This chain links TRBV7-9 with TRBJ2-2; D is uncertain. Germline V gene sequence: CDR1 SEHNR, CDR2 FQNEAQ (reference sequence). CDR3 length: 15 amino acids. Between the trimmed V and J ends, which lost 3 bases and 6 bases, there was a span of 14 bases.

In nucleotides, the CDR3 is TGTGCCAGCAGGGTTATGAACACTGAAGCTTTCTTT. Its protein is CASRVMNTEAFF. The chain is built from TRBV6-1 and TRBJ1-1; D remains unclear. Germline-derived CDR1 and CDR2 are MNHNS and SASEGT. V lost 6 bases, J lost 0 bases, and 5 bases lay in between. The CDR3 totals 12 residues.

This clonotype occurred a few times. This sequence joins TRBV15 and TRBJ2-1, with D perhaps given as TRBD1 or TRBD2 (5 bases each). The V end was cut by 1 base, the J end by 3 bases, with 13 bases between. CDR3 length equals 16 residues. Germline V lookup: CDR1 LNHNV, CDR2 YYDKDF (reference sequence). The CDR3 DNA is TGTGCCACCAGCAGAGGGACATACGGGGTCTACAATGAGCAGTTCTTC. Translation gives CATSRGTYGVYNEQFF. Full variable domain (missing parts from reference TRBV15 and TRBJ2-1): DAMVIQNPRYQVTQFGKPVTLSCSQTLNHNVMYWYQQKSSQAPKLLFHYYDKDFNNEADTPDNFQSRRPNTSFCFLDIRSPGLGDTAMYLCATSRGTYGVYNEQFFGPGTRLTVL.

This clonotype was counted between two and nine times. The chain joins TRBV4-1 to TRBJ2-5; D gene unclear. V lost 0 bases and J lost 5, with 10 bases in between. CDR3 size: 14 residues. Germline V lookup: CDR1 MGHRA, CDR2 YSYEKL. The CDR3 sequence is CASSQEQVRETQYF. The CDR3 coding sequence is TGCGCCAGCAGCCAAGAGCAAGTACGGGAGACCCAGTACTTC.

The chain combines TRBV20-1 with TRBJ1-2; 10 bases match TRBD1. J gave up 4 bases and V 0 bases, and 5 bases lay outside the gene matches. The length of the CDR3 is 15 residues. Per the germline V gene, CDR1 is DFQATT and CDR2 is SNEGSKA (reference sequence). The CDR3 bases are TGCAGTGCTAGAGATGCGACAGGGGGCTCCTATGGCTACACCTTC. Translated: CSARDATGGSYGYTF.

In its sample, this clonotype was seen a few times. The V call is TRBV7-6, the J call TRBJ2-1; TRBD2 matches at 9 bases. This CDR3 has 16 residues. The trim removed 5 bases at V and 4 bases at J, leaving 9 bases unmatched. Germline V CDR1 and CDR2: SGHVS, FNYEAQ. The CDR3 region is CASSRLAGDTYNEQFF. Here the CDR3 DNA reads TGTGCCAGCAGCAGATTAGCGGGGGATACGTACAATGAGCAGTTCTTC. Full variable domain (missing parts from reference TRBV7-6 and TRBJ2-1): GAGVSQSPRYKVTKRGQDVALRCDPISGHVSLYWYRQALGQGPEFLTYFNYEAQQDKSGLPNDRFSAERPEGSISTLTIQRTEQRDSAMYRCASSRLAGDTYNEQFFGPGTRLTVL.

Judged by abundance, this clonotype is medium-sized. The V gene is TRBV4-1, the J gene TRBJ2-2; D gene uncertain. V was clipped by 0 bases and J by 6 bases, with 11 bases between them. This CDR3 comprises 15 residues. The germline CDR1 and CDR2 sequences are MGHRA and YSYEKL. CDR3 loop: CASSQDSGGAGELFF. The CDR3 DNA sequence: TGCGCCAGCAGCCAAGACAGTGGTGGGGCCGGGGAGCTGTTTTTT.

This clonotype was seen a handful of times. The chain is built from TRBV3-1 and TRBJ2-3; TRBD2 agrees at 11 bases. V lost 0 bases, J lost 8 bases, and 4 bases stayed unmatched. The CDR3 runs to 15 residues. Germline V gives CDR1 LGHDT, CDR2 YNNKEL (reference sequence). CDR3 nucleotide sequence: TGTGCCAGCAGCCAAGATAGCGGGGGGGCCGGTACGCAGTATTTT. Protein sequence: CASSQDSGGAGTQYF.

The table lists this clonotype with a few counts. The CDR3 region is CASSLANYEQYV. Written as DNA, the CDR3 is TGTGCCAGCAGCTTGGCCAACTACGAGCAGTACGTC. The gene calls are TRBV5-6 and TRBJ2-7; D is ambiguous. The germline CDR1 and CDR2 sequences are SGHDT and YYEEEE. The CDR3 covers 12 residues. With 0 bases removed from V and 3 bases from J, the gap between germline ends came to 4 bases.

This chain links TRBV11-3 with TRBJ2-2; 8 bases match TRBD1. Germline V lookup: CDR1 SGHNT, CDR2 YENEEA. The J segment lost 8 bases and the V segment lost 3 bases, leaving 8 bases of the junction unmatched. CDR3 length: 15 residues. The CDR3 nucleotides are TGTGCCAGCAGCTTGCTAGGACAGGGTCGTGGGGAGCTGTTTTTT. Translated: CASSLLGQGRGELFF.

V usage is TRBV11-1 and J usage is TRBJ1-1; TRBD1 might be the D (6 bases). CDR3 size: 14 residues. Trimming pared 5 bases from V and 4 bases from J, leaving 14 bases between. Germline lookup yields CDR1 SGHAT and CDR2 FQDESV (reference sequence). This CDR3 is CASSPSRDTTEAFF. In nucleotides, the CDR3 is TGTGCCAGCAGCCCTAGTCGGGACACCACTGAAGCTTTCTTT.

The genes are TRBV20-1 and TRBJ2-2; 10 bases agree with TRBD2. The germline V gene has CDR1 DFQATT and CDR2 SNEGSKA (reference sequence). V was pared by 6 bases and J by 2 bases, with 6 bases of the junction left unmatched. The CDR3 runs 15 residues. CDR3 residues: CSAPRTSGNTGELFF. Here the CDR3 DNA reads TGCAGTGCGCCAAGGACTAGCGGTAACACCGGGGAGCTGTTTTTT.

The rearrangement links TRBV7-2 to TRBJ2-3; tentative D call: TRBD1 (6 bases). In germline, CDR1 is SGHTA, CDR2 FQGNSA. The CDR3 spans 14 residues. Deletions cut 3 bases from V and 2 bases from J, with 9 bases between. CDR3 sequence: CASSFGQLTDTQYF. DNA for the CDR3: TGTGCCAGCAGCTTTGGACAGCTCACAGATACGCAGTATTTT.

This clonotype was detected a few times. The chain uses TRBV20-1 and TRBJ2-3; 8 bases are a match to TRBD2. In germline, CDR1 is DFQATT, CDR2 SNEGSKA (reference sequence). CDR3 length: 18 residues. V lost 3 bases and J lost 0; bases outside the gene matches: 14. The CDR3 region is CSASAALGGGPSTDTQYF. As DNA, the CDR3 is TGCAGTGCTAGCGCAGCTTTGGGCGGGGGGCCCAGCACAGATACGCAGTATTTT.

This chain joins TRBV2 and TRBJ2-3; D possibly matches TRBD1 or TRBD2 (7 bases each). The V gene's germline CDR1 is SNHLY and CDR2 FYNNEI. The CDR3 runs to 15 residues. Trimming removed 7 bases at V and 6 bases at J, with 20 bases between. The CDR3 is CASTPRSRGGDTQYF. In DNA form, the CDR3 reads TGTGCCAGCACCCCTCGAAGCAGGGGGGGGGATACGCAGTATTTT.

This clonotype came up a few times. The genes are TRBV11-2 and TRBJ2-2; D remains ambiguous. The CDR3 totals 13 residues. V was trimmed by 2 bases and J by 3 bases, leaving 4 bases between them. Germline lookup yields CDR1 SGHAT and CDR2 FQNNGV. The CDR3 DNA reads as TGTGCCAGCAGCTTAAGGCACACCGGGGAGCTGTTTTTT. Translating gives CASSLRHTGELFF.

A few counts support this clonotype. The V and J genes are TRBV5-1 and TRBJ1-1; 9 bases align to TRBD1. V gave up 4 bases and J gave up 6 bases; unmatched junction bases: 10. The CDR3 contains 15 residues. Germline V CDR1 and CDR2: SGHRS, YFSETQ. CDR3 region: CASSRSGTGSSEAFF. In DNA, the CDR3 is TGCGCCAGCAGCAGATCCGGGACAGGGTCCTCTGAAGCTTTCTTT.

Here the CDR3 reads CASSQVIYEQYF. Here the CDR3 DNA reads TGTGCCAGCAGCCAAGTGATTTACGAGCAGTACTTC. This sequence joins TRBV3-1 and TRBJ2-7, with D uncertain. The V gene lost 1 base and the J gene lost 4 bases, with 5 bases spanning the gap. CDR1 is LGHDT, CDR2 YNNKEL, per germline (reference sequence). The CDR3 loop spans 12 amino acids.